A single sample is the source of the 28 T cell receptor beta chains below, sequenced in a study of PD-1 blockade in mismatch repair-deficient tumors. Produced via immunoSEQ multiplex PCR; TCRdb's table is partial and in-frame only. The data show about 38,000 clones, roughly 80% seen once. Sequences were derived from peripheral blood, sampled 4 weeks after starting pembrolizumab. The receptor set was obtained from an adult with mismatch repair-deficient cancer.

The chain recombines TRBV6-6 with TRBJ2-7; TRBD2 aligns across 7 bases. The V gene end was trimmed by 11 bases and the J gene end by 4 bases; junction bases not matched to a gene: 8. The V gene's germline CDR1 is MNHNY and CDR2 SVGAGI (reference sequence). The CDR3 has 12 amino acids. CDR3 nucleotides: TGTGCCTCGGGGGGAAATCCTTACGAGCAGTACTTC. Its protein is CASGGNPYEQYF.

The gene calls are TRBV5-1 and TRBJ1-2; perhaps TRBD1 as D (5 bases). The germline gives CDR1 SGHRS, CDR2 YFSETQ. The CDR3 totals 15 residues. V lost 1 base to trimming and J lost 7 bases, with 17 bases between them. The CDR3: CASSLRTGLEGGYTF. CDR3 DNA sequence: TGCGCCAGCAGCTTGAGAACAGGCCTAGAGGGTGGCTACACCTTC.

This clone was picked up a small number of times. The rearrangement uses TRBV19 and TRBJ1-2; D remains ambiguous. The CDR3 sequence is 13 residues long. Germline CDR1 reads LNHDA; CDR2 reads SQIVND (reference sequence). Trimming left V 3 bases short and J 4 bases short, with 9 bases between. CDR3 in amino acids: CASSIDTSYGYTF. In DNA, the CDR3 is TGTGCCAGTAGTATCGACACATCCTATGGCTACACCTTC. The full variable domain, its missing parts supplied by reference TRBV19 and TRBJ1-2, is DGGITQSPKYLFRKEGQNVTLSCEQNLNHDAMYWYRQDPGQGLRLIYYSQIVNDFQKGDIAEGYSVSREKKESFPLTVTSAQKNPTAFYLCASSIDTSYGYTFGSGTRLTVV.

This rearrangement joins TRBV10-1 to TRBJ2-7; unclear D gene. The ends were cut back, 0 bases at V and 4 bases at J, with 10 bases in the middle. CDR1 is WNHNN, CDR2 SYGVQD, per germline (reference sequence). This CDR3 comprises 14 residues. The DNA for the CDR3 is TGCGCCAGCAGTGAGTCGGTACACCCTTACGAGCAGTACTTC. Residues: CASSESVHPYEQYF.

J is TRBJ2-3 and V is TRBV14, with 8 bases lining up with TRBD1. The CDR3 length is 15 residues. The V gene's germline CDR1 is SGHDN and CDR2 FVKESK. V was clipped by 5 bases and J by 6 bases; unmatched bases: 10. The CDR3 sequence: CASSYRGEVTDTQYF. The CDR3 coding sequence is TGTGCCAGCAGCTACAGGGGGGAAGTAACGGATACGCAGTATTTT.

The genes are TRBV13 and TRBJ2-3; perhaps TRBD2 as D (6 bases). This CDR3 is 15 amino acids long. The germline V and J ends were trimmed by 5 bases and 2 bases, with 14 bases remaining between them. The germline gives CDR1 PRHDT, CDR2 FYEKMQ (reference sequence). The CDR3 here is CASSPRTKITDTQYF. For the CDR3, the DNA is TGTGCCAGCAGCCCCCGGACTAAAATCACAGATACGCAGTATTTT.

The chain carries TRBV7-9 and TRBJ2-2; unclear D gene. Trimming pared 6 bases from V and 3 bases from J, leaving 2 bases between. Germline values: CDR1 SEHNR, CDR2 FQNEAQ (reference sequence). The CDR3 loop spans 11 amino acids. DNA of the CDR3: TGTGCCAGCAGGTACACCGGGGAGCTGTTTTTT. Its translation is CASRYTGELFF.

CDR3 sequence: CASSFRFRDKSNQPQHF. The CDR3 nucleotides read TGTGCCAGCAGCTTCCGATTCCGGGACAAGAGCAATCAGCCCCAGCATTTT. V usage is TRBV21-1 and J usage is TRBJ1-5; the table's D call of TRBD1 was not tested on the DNA. TRBV21-1 has pseudogene status. The CDR3 has 17 amino acids.

This clone was recorded only once. The chain combines TRBV11-2 with TRBJ2-7; 9 nucleotides line up with TRBD2. V shed 4 bases and J 6 bases; nucleotides not matched to a gene: 7. CDR1 and CDR2 (germline): SGHAT, FQNNGV. The length of the CDR3 is 14 residues. As DNA, the CDR3 is TGTGCCAGCAGCTCCTATGGCGGGAGGGCCGAGCAGTACTTC. Translation: CASSSYGGRAEQYF.

This clone came up once. The rearrangement links TRBV6-5 to TRBJ2-5; the D is unclear. This CDR3 has 13 residues. Germline CDR1 MNHEY, CDR2 SVGAGI. Trimming shortened V by 5 bases and J by 5 bases, and 12 bases separated the two germline ends. CDR3 residues: CASSLDEGETQYF. DNA of the CDR3: TGTGCCAGCAGTCTTGACGAAGGGGAGACCCAGTACTTC.

The rearrangement links TRBV30 to TRBJ2-2; 10 nucleotides match TRBD2. The CDR3 is 13 residues long. Germline loops: CDR1 GTSNPN, CDR2 SVGIG (reference sequence). V was pared by 2 bases and J by 13 bases, with 7 bases of the junction left unmatched. The chain's CDR3 is CAWSSASGSRLFF. The CDR3 DNA is TGTGCCTGGAGTTCCGCTAGCGGGAGCCGGCTGTTTTTT.

This rearrangement joins TRBV7-2 to TRBJ2-7; 15 bases are a match to TRBD2. Germline V gene lookup returns CDR1 SGHTA and CDR2 FQGNSA. This CDR3 has 15 residues. With V trimmed by 1 base and J by 6 bases, 1 base remained unmatched. DNA of the CDR3: TGTGCCAGCAGCTTAGGGGGACTAGCGGGAGGCGAGCAGTACTTC. Residues: CASSLGGLAGGEQYF.

The chain has TRBV5-1 and TRBJ2-7; D is tentatively TRBD1 or TRBD2 (5 bases each). Per germline, CDR1 SGHRS and CDR2 YFSETQ. Trimming shortened V by 1 base and J by 0 bases, and 14 bases separated the two germline ends. The CDR3 is 16 residues long. The CDR3 is CASSLTLGEISYEQYF. In DNA form, the CDR3 reads TGCGCCAGCAGCTTGACCCTGGGGGAGATCTCCTACGAGCAGTACTTC.

The chain is built from TRBV5-1 and TRBJ1-1; the D is unclear. Trimming took off 0 bases at V and 4 bases at J, with 10 bases between the two ends. CDR1 SGHRS and CDR2 YFSETQ come from the germline V gene. The CDR3 is made up of 14 amino acids. The CDR3 spells CASSLAPEVTEAFF. CDR3 in DNA: TGCGCCAGCAGCTTGGCCCCGGAGGTCACTGAAGCTTTCTTT.

The rearrangement uses TRBV7-2 and TRBJ2-3; D gene unclear. V was clipped by 0 bases and J by 10 bases, with 5 bases between them. Germline V gene lookup returns CDR1 SGHTA and CDR2 FQGNSA. The CDR3 consists of 11 residues. The CDR3 nucleotides read TGTGCCAGCAGCTTAGCGACTGCGCAGTATTTT. Translation: CASSLATAQYF.

The V and J genes are TRBV7-3 and TRBJ2-1; D is unresolved. With 0 bases removed from V and 9 bases from J, the gap between germline ends came to 12 bases. The CDR3 length is 14 residues. The germline gives CDR1 SGHTA, CDR2 FQGTGA. CDR3 bases: TGTGCCAGCAGCTTAACCGGGCCGGATGGTGAGCAGTTCTTC. Translation gives CASSLTGPDGEQFF.

The rearrangement uses TRBV7-9 and TRBJ1-1, with TRBD1 identical over 9 bases. Trimming removed 5 bases from V and 1 base from J; junction bases left unmatched: 5. CDR1 SEHNR and CDR2 FQNEAQ come from the germline V gene (reference sequence). The CDR3 contains 15 residues. CDR3 protein: CASSPGQGWNTEAFF. CDR3 DNA: TGTGCCAGCAGCCCGGGACAGGGTTGGAACACTGAAGCTTTCTTT.

This chain links TRBV11-2 with TRBJ2-1; 9 bases match TRBD2. The CDR3 spans 16 residues. Germline CDR1 is SGHAT and CDR2 is FQNNGV. V was pared by 5 bases and J by 7 bases, with 12 bases of the junction left unmatched. In nucleotides, the CDR3 is TGTGCCAGCAGCGAAATACTAGCGGGCCCTAGGAATGAGCAGTTCTTC. Its translation: CASSEILAGPRNEQFF.

The chain joins TRBV6-4 to TRBJ2-5; D is undetermined. This CDR3 is 13 amino acids long. Germline V gene data show CDR1 as MRHNA and CDR2 as SNTAGT. V lost 4 bases, J lost 1 base, and 7 bases lay in between. The CDR3 DNA reads as TGTGCCAGCAGTGGAACGCCCCAAGAGACCCAGTACTTC. Translation: CASSGTPQETQYF.

This rearrangement joins TRBV5-1 to TRBJ1-2, with a possible D match to TRBD1 (5 bases). Germline CDR1 reads SGHRS; CDR2 reads YFSETQ. V was trimmed by 0 bases and J by 3 bases, leaving 12 bases between them. The CDR3 consists of 15 residues. CDR3 DNA: TGCGCCAGCAGCTTGGTGGCAGGGAGTCACTATGGCTACACCTTC. Its translation: CASSLVAGSHYGYTF.

This clone was recorded only once. The rearrangement uses TRBV6-1 and TRBJ2-1; D assignment may be TRBD1 or TRBD2 (5 bases each). The CDR3 is made up of 14 amino acids. Between the trimmed V and J ends, which lost 6 bases and 2 bases, there was a span of 11 bases. Germline assignment: CDR1 MNHNS and CDR2 SASEGT. The CDR3 nucleotides are TGTGCCAGCAGGTTGGGGGAGACCTACAATGAGCAGTTCTTC. It specifies CASRLGETYNEQFF.

Remarks on this clone: Additional DNA sequences in this sample encode the identical CDR3. The chain recombines TRBV6-4 with TRBJ2-1, with a possible D match to TRBD1 (6 bases). V was pared by 0 bases and J by 7 bases, with 7 bases between. Germline CDR1 reads MRHNA; CDR2 reads SNTAGT. CDR3 length: 13 residues. The CDR3 region is CASSDSDRNEQFF. DNA for the CDR3: TGTGCCAGCAGTGACTCTGACAGGAATGAGCAGTTCTTC.

The CDR3 DNA reads as TGTGCCAGCACTTTGGGGACAGGGGCCTATGGCTACACCTTC. Its protein is CASTLGTGAYGYTF. The gene calls are TRBV13 and TRBJ1-2; 10 bases agree with TRBD1. V shed 7 bases and J 4 bases; nucleotides not matched to a gene: 6. This CDR3 spans 14 amino acids. The germline CDR1 and CDR2 sequences are PRHDT and FYEKMQ (reference sequence).

The chain combines TRBV2 with TRBJ2-5, with 9 bases aligning to TRBD2. Germline values: CDR1 SNHLY, CDR2 FYNNEI. V was clipped by 3 bases and J by 1 base; unmatched bases: 6. The CDR3 is made up of 16 amino acids. The CDR3 reads CASSDLGLASQETQYF. Here the CDR3 DNA reads TGTGCCAGCAGTGATCTTGGACTAGCGTCCCAAGAGACCCAGTACTTC.

The rearrangement uses TRBV5-4 and TRBJ2-5; perhaps TRBD2 as D (6 bases). V was pared by 5 bases and J by 2 bases, with 16 bases between. CDR1 SGHNT and CDR2 YYREEE come from the germline V gene (reference sequence). CDR3 length: 15 residues. The CDR3 spells CASRRRERGQETQYF. Written as DNA, the CDR3 is TGTGCCAGCAGAAGGAGGGAGAGAGGGCAAGAGACCCAGTACTTC.

The chain couples TRBV28 to TRBJ1-1, with D maybe TRBD1 (6 bases). Per the germline V gene, CDR1 is MDHEN and CDR2 is SYDVKM. V lost 4 bases to trimming and J lost 0 bases, with 24 bases between them. The CDR3 consists of 19 residues. The CDR3 DNA sequence: TGTGCCAGCAGTTACCCTATATCAGGGGAAGGTGCCATGAACACTGAAGCTTTCTTT. It yields the protein CASSYPISGEGAMNTEAFF.

The V call is TRBV18, the J call TRBJ2-1; possible D gene TRBD2, 5 bases. Per the germline V gene, CDR1 is KGHSH and CDR2 is LQKENI. Trimming cost V 5 bases and J 4 bases, with 12 bases left between them. The CDR3 contains 14 residues. The CDR3 region has the DNA TGTGCCAGCTCATGGGATACTAGGTACAATGAGCAGTTCTTC. Its protein is CASSWDTRYNEQFF.

The rearrangement links TRBV28 to TRBJ2-1, with 9 positions matching TRBD2. Germline V gives CDR1 MDHEN, CDR2 SYDVKM. Trimming cost V 2 bases and J 7 bases; bases outside gene matches: 6. This CDR3 is 15 amino acids long. The CDR3 protein is CASSLRLAGLNEQFF. The CDR3 region has the DNA TGTGCCAGCAGTTTAAGGCTAGCGGGATTGAATGAGCAGTTCTTC.